The entry below gives a single TCR beta chain sequence along with its context. Its antigen is undetermined. It was second doses at about 4 or about 12 weeks that were pooled. The sample belongs to a study of T cell responses to AZD1222 COVID-19 vaccine. The V gene's germline CDR1 is SQVTM and CDR2 ANQGSEA. CDR3 size: 11 residues. Trimming took 3 bases from V and 0 from J, leaving 1 base between them. The protocol was immunoSEQ multiplex PCR, while the TCRdb copy is restricted to in-frame clones and leaves out a portion. The sample carries about 70,000 clones, about four fifths recorded once. Whole-study findings and limits: Just 5 to 7 AZD1222 recipients were seropositive at baseline. It should be noted that donors were predominantly white British and more often female, and clonal diversity was possibly underestimated.

The sequence came from an adult who received the AZD1222 COVID-19 vaccine. This chain joins TRBV29-1 and TRBJ2-3; D uncertain. This material consisted of peripheral blood, taken 28 days after the second AZD1222 dose. CDR3 residues: CSVDSTDTQYF. CDR3 coding DNA: TGCAGCGTTGACAGCACAGATACGCAGTATTTT.